The TCR beta chain under discussion was sequenced for a study of control samples from healthy donors and cancer patients. Trimming pared 3 bases from V and 2 bases from J, leaving 0 bases between. CDR1 and CDR2 from the germline V gene are SGHVS and FQNEAQ. The CDR3 length is 11 residues. Profiling relied on immunoSEQ multiplex PCR, and the TCRdb table lists in-frame clones only, not all of them. Here the sample spans about 140,000 clones, roughly nine tenths being singletons. The chain is built from TRBV7-8 and TRBJ2-3; D is uncertain. Sequenced material: blood. This receptor was identified in a woman younger than 45 in good health. The CDR3 sequence: CASSFTDTQYF. CDR3 coding DNA: TGTGCCAGCAGCTTCACAGATACGCAGTATTTT. The full variable domain, rest sourced from reference TRBV7-8 and TRBJ2-3, is GAGVSQSPRYKVAKRGQDVALRCDPISGHVSLFWYQQALGQGPEFLTYFQNEAQLDKSGLPSDRFFAERPEGSVSTLKIQRTQQEDSAVYLCASSFTDTQYFGPGTRLTVL.